The rows below give T cell receptor beta chains drawn from one sample of a study of cytomegalovirus exposure and HLA in healthy donors. Profiled with immunoSEQ multiplex PCR; TCRdb holds only in-frame clones, not every one. The repertoire holds some 130,000 clones, with over 75% as singletons. Sequencing input: PBMCs. These receptor sequences come from a man aged 25-45 years in good health. The CDR3 runs from the conserved cysteine through the conserved F or W. A D gene is named only where the DNA matches it firmly. Only some rows state a clone size, as once, few, many or a class for expanded clones.

abundance	v_gene	j_gene	d_gene	CDR3aa	CDR3nt
NA	TRBV6-4	TRBJ2-6	NA	CASSDSSRSGANVLTF	TGTGCCAGCAGTGACTCGAGCCGCTCTGGGGCCAACGTCCTGACTTTC
few	TRBV29-1	TRBJ2-5	NA	CSVELAGETQYF	TGCAGCGTTGAGCTAGCAGGCGAGACCCAGTACTTC
NA	TRBV7-3	TRBJ2-2	NA	CASSLIGGGELFF	TGTGCCAGCAGCTTAATAGGCGGCGGGGAGCTGTTTTTT
NA	TRBV28	TRBJ2-3	TRBD1	CASSLGQGGYSSTDTQYF	TGTGCCAGCAGTCTGGGACAGGGTGGGTACTCTAGCACAGATACGCAGTATTTT
NA	TRBV27	TRBJ1-5	NA	CASSPGTSGRPQHF	TGTGCCAGCAGTCCTGGGACATCGGGGAGGCCCCAGCATTTT
NA	TRBV19	TRBJ2-1	NA	CASSMGHSSYNEQFF	TGTGCCAGTAGTATGGGACATAGCTCCTACAATGAGCAGTTCTTC
NA	TRBV27	TRBJ1-5	TRBD1	CASSPGTVPYQPQHF	TGTGCCAGCAGCCCCGGGACAGTACCTTATCAGCCCCAGCATTTT
NA	TRBV7-7	TRBJ2-2	TRBD1	CASSRSGQANTGELFF	TGTGCTAGCAGCCGTTCGGGACAGGCGAACACCGGGGAGCTGTTTTTT
NA	TRBV6-5	TRBJ2-7	TRBD2	CASSYSGTSGYEQYF	TGTGCCAGCAGTTACTCTGGGACTAGCGGCTACGAGCAGTACTTC
NA	TRBV27	TRBJ1-6	NA	CASSPINSPLHF	TGTGCCAGCAGTCCAATTAATTCACCCCTCCACTTT
NA	TRBV7-3	TRBJ2-7	NA	CASSLNPQSEQYF	TGTGCCAGCAGCTTAAATCCACAGAGCGAGCAGTACTTC
NA	TRBV6-5	TRBJ1-1	NA	CASSYLTEAFF	TGTGCCAGCAGTTACTTGACAGAAGCTTTCTTT
NA	TRBV7-9	TRBJ2-7	TRBD2	CASSFGGSYEQYF	TGTGCCAGCAGCTTTGGCGGGAGCTACGAGCAGTACTTC
NA	TRBV6-1	TRBJ2-1	TRBD2	CAMSSGRNYEQFF	TGTGCCATGTCTAGCGGGAGGAACTATGAGCAGTTCTTC
NA	TRBV6-5	TRBJ2-1	NA	CASTQSDEQFF	TGTGCCAGCACCCAAAGCGATGAGCAGTTCTTC
few	TRBV5-1	TRBJ2-1	TRBD2	CASSSGGDDEQFF	TGCGCCAGCAGCTCGGGGGGGGACGATGAGCAGTTCTTC
NA	TRBV5-1	TRBJ1-2	TRBD1	CASHLRGIFYGYTF	TGCGCCAGCCATCTCAGGGGGATTTTCTATGGCTACACCTTC
few	TRBV5-8	TRBJ2-5	NA	CASSPALSAGQLETQYF	TGTGCCAGCAGCCCCGCCTTGTCAGCAGGCCAATTGGAGACCCAGTACTTC
NA	TRBV7-9	TRBJ2-2	TRBD2	CASSHPTVRASGTGELFF	TGTGCCAGCAGCCACCCCACGGTCCGGGCTAGCGGGACCGGGGAGCTGTTTTTT
few	TRBV7-2	TRBJ2-7	NA	CASSSARHNEQYF	TGTGCCAGCAGCAGCGCGCGTCACAACGAGCAGTACTTC
NA	TRBV12-5	TRBJ2-3	TRBD2	CASGPGSGSSTDTQYF	TGTGCTAGTGGTCCCGGGAGCGGGAGTAGCACAGATACGCAGTATTTT
NA	TRBV28	TRBJ2-4	TRBD1	CATAKGAENIQYF	TGTGCCACCGCCAAGGGGGCCGAAAACATTCAGTACTTC
NA	TRBV5-1	TRBJ2-2	NA	CASQEGAGGTGELFF	TGCGCCAGCCAGGAGGGAGCTGGGGGGACCGGGGAGCTGTTTTTT
NA	TRBV19	TRBJ2-3	NA	CASRSIPRGVSTDTQYF	TGTGCCAGTAGAAGTATACCCAGGGGGGTTAGCACAGATACGCAGTATTTT
few	TRBV6-1	TRBJ1-5	NA	CASSNSNQPQHF	TGTGCCAGCAGCAATAGCAATCAGCCCCAGCATTTT
once	TRBV5-1	TRBJ2-7	NA	CASSLVAGVDGEQYF	TGCGCCAGCAGCTTGGTGGCAGGGGTCGATGGCGAGCAGTACTTC
NA	TRBV21-1	TRBJ2-7	NA	CASSKGAPDSTYEQYF	TGTGCCAGCAGCAAAGGCGCACCCGACTCCACCTACGAGCAGTACTTC
few	TRBV18	TRBJ2-2	NA	CASSPSVLRPNTGELFF	TGTGCCAGCTCACCCAGTGTATTGCGGCCGAACACCGGGGAGCTGTTTTTT
NA	TRBV27	TRBJ2-7	TRBD1	CASSLIGTGFYEQYF	TGTGCCAGCAGTTTAATCGGGACAGGGTTCTACGAGCAGTACTTC
NA	TRBV6-6	TRBJ2-5	TRBD2	CAHGGGSETQYF	TGTGCCCACGGGGGGGGTTCAGAGACCCAGTACTTC
NA	TRBV25-1	TRBJ2-7	NA	CASSEAGLARNEQYF	TGTGCCAGCAGTGAAGCGGGGCTAGCGAGGAACGAGCAGTACTTC
NA	TRBV7-6	TRBJ2-1	NA	CASSLRPAGEQFF	TGTGCCAGCAGCTTGAGGCCAGCGGGTGAGCAGTTCTTC
NA	TRBV7-6	TRBJ2-2	NA	CASSGGLGGELFF	TGTGCCAGCAGCGGCGGGTTGGGCGGGGAGCTGTTTTTT
NA	TRBV11-3	TRBJ2-2	NA	CASSLRDFGSGELFF	TGTGCCAGCAGCTTGCGGGATTTTGGGTCCGGGGAGCTGTTTTTT
NA	TRBV7-3	TRBJ2-1	NA	CASSLDYLDGNEQFF	TGTGCCAGCAGCTTGGACTACCTCGACGGCAATGAGCAGTTCTTC
NA	TRBV2	TRBJ1-3	NA	CASSVEGTTGNTIYF	TGTGCCAGCAGTGTGGAAGGAACTACTGGAAACACCATATATTTT
NA	TRBV4-2	TRBJ2-7	TRBD2	CASSHVGEGYEQYF	TGTGCCAGCAGCCACGTAGGGGAGGGCTACGAGCAGTACTTC
NA	TRBV28	TRBJ2-1	TRBD1	CASKRDRARISGFYNEQFF	TGTGCCAGCAAAAGGGACAGGGCCCGGATTAGCGGATTTTACAATGAGCAGTTCTTC
NA	TRBV7-9	TRBJ1-2	TRBD1	CASSRQGARSVGYTF	TGTGCCAGCAGCCGACAGGGGGCGCGGTCGGTCGGCTACACCTTC
few	TRBV23-1	TRBJ1-1	NA	CASSHHPGNCTEAFF	TGCGCCAGCAGTCACCACCCGGGGAACTGCACTGAAGCTTTCTTT
NA	TRBV25-1	TRBJ2-7	NA	CASSESTVPYEQYF	TGTGCCAGCAGTGAAAGTACGGTCCCCTACGAGCAGTACTTC
NA	TRBV15	TRBJ2-3	NA	CATSRGYSGGSTDTQYF	TGTGCCACCAGCAGAGGGTATAGCGGAGGGAGCACAGATACGCAGTATTTT
NA	TRBV20-1	TRBJ2-1	NA	CSARLSVEQFF	TGCAGTGCTCGCCTGAGCGTTGAGCAGTTCTTC
NA	TRBV6-5	TRBJ1-2	TRBD1	CASSTRTGRVYGYTF	TGTGCCAGCAGCACCCGGACAGGGCGCGTTTACGGCTACACCTTC
NA	TRBV25-1	TRBJ2-1	TRBD2	CASSVPSSGDLQFF	TGTGCCAGCAGTGTCCCTTCTAGCGGGGATTTGCAGTTCTTC
NA	TRBV4-1	TRBJ2-4	NA	CASSRFQASKNIQYF	TGCGCCAGCAGCCGATTCCAAGCGTCCAAAAACATTCAGTACTTC
NA	TRBV30	TRBJ1-2	NA	CAWSAGVNGYTF	TGTGCCTGGAGTGCAGGGGTGAATGGCTACACCTTC
NA	TRBV5-1	TRBJ2-1	TRBD2	CASSLLAGVPYNEQFF	TGCGCCAGCAGCTTACTAGCGGGAGTACCCTACAATGAGCAGTTCTTC
NA	TRBV19	TRBJ1-5	NA	CASSIFGGAQQPQHF	TGTGCCAGTAGTATTTTTGGGGGGGCGCAACAGCCCCAGCATTTT
NA	TRBV25-1	TRBJ2-2	NA	CASSELWQTNTGELFF	TGTGCCAGCAGTGAATTGTGGCAGACGAACACCGGGGAGCTGTTTTTT
NA	TRBV10-1	TRBJ1-3	NA	CASSEGVRNTIYF	TGCGCCAGCAGTGAAGGGGTCCGGAACACCATATATTTT
NA	TRBV2	TRBJ2-7	NA	CASSAPGGESSYEQYF	TGTGCCAGCAGTGCCCCTGGAGGGGAAAGTTCCTACGAGCAGTACTTC
NA	TRBV27	TRBJ1-2	TRBD1	CASSVQGAPSGYTF	TGTGCCAGCAGTGTCCAGGGGGCGCCTAGCGGCTACACCTTC
few	TRBV2	TRBJ1-3	TRBD1	CASGDRGNTIYF	TGTGCCAGCGGGGACAGGGGAAACACCATATATTTT